The clone carrying this T cell receptor (beta chain) was recorded a few times. The antigen is not known. The sample belongs to a study of T cells in Graves' hyperthyroidism and ophthalmopathy. CDR3 length: 13 amino acids. After removal of 6 bases from V and 9 bases from J, the junction contained 1 base not matched to a gene. General study findings and limits: In the analysis, a 13 V-J model separated ophthalmopathy from stable hyperthyroidism.

TCR beta CDR3 regions were amplified from RNA transcripts. The primer set for the first-round RT-PCR of the TCR CDR3 was HTBI. TCRdb reprocessed the multiplex PCR reads via MiXCR and lists one record per CDR3 protein. The sample contains about 130,000 distinct CDR3 sequences, approximately 24% of which appear only once. Sequences were obtained from blood. The receptor was isolated from a woman aged 45-60 years with Graves' hyperthyroidism that later progressed to Graves' ophthalmopathy. The rearrangement links TRBV12-3 or TRBV12-4 to TRBJ2-1; 14 bases are shared with TRBD2. CDR3 loop: CASRTSGRAEQFF. CDR3 nucleotides: TGTGCCAGCAGGACTAGCGGGAGGGCTGAGCAGTTCTTC.